The rows below give T cell receptor beta chains drawn from one sample of a study of blood T cell repertoires in COVID-19. This table comes from immunoSEQ multiplex PCR, and its TCRdb copy is limited to in-frame clones, with some not included. The data show roughly 180,000 clones, 81% seen once. The sequenced sample consisted of peripheral blood. The receptors originated from a woman aged 40 to 50 with COVID-19, enrolled during active disease. The CDR3 runs from the conserved cysteine through the conserved F or W. Clone size appears in some rows only: once, few, many, or a class for an expanded clone.

v_gene: TRBV6-6
abundance: -
j_gene: TRBJ2-1
CDR3aa: CASRDSGARWGEQFF

v_gene: TRBV28
abundance: -
j_gene: TRBJ2-7
CDR3aa: CASSLFTAGGLPEQYF

v_gene: TRBV19
abundance: -
j_gene: TRBJ1-5
CDR3aa: CASSMRGNHQPQHF

v_gene: TRBV24-1
abundance: -
j_gene: TRBJ2-5
CDR3aa: CATSDPRGSQETQYF

v_gene: TRBV12-3/TRBV12-4
abundance: -
j_gene: TRBJ2-3
CDR3aa: CAGSGGPIDTQYF

v_gene: TRBV27
abundance: once
j_gene: TRBJ2-1
CDR3aa: CASKVSGYNEQFF

v_gene: TRBV6-5
abundance: -
j_gene: TRBJ2-7
CDR3aa: CASTGSLSYEQYF

v_gene: TRBV24-1
abundance: -
j_gene: TRBJ2-1
CDR3aa: CATSDPRRSSYNEQFF

v_gene: TRBV27
abundance: -
j_gene: TRBJ1-1
CDR3aa: CASSTTDSMNTEAFF

v_gene: TRBV7-7
abundance: -
j_gene: TRBJ2-2
CDR3aa: CASSLRSGRGNTGELFF

v_gene: TRBV11-2
abundance: -
j_gene: TRBJ2-7
CDR3aa: CASSRTLADLGHEQYF

v_gene: TRBV11-3
abundance: -
j_gene: TRBJ2-1
CDR3aa: CASSSSGSFNEQFF

v_gene: TRBV7-9
abundance: -
j_gene: TRBJ2-3
CDR3aa: CASSLGGLSTDTQYF

v_gene: TRBV14
abundance: -
j_gene: TRBJ2-7
CDR3aa: CASSQYPSGRTYEQYF

v_gene: TRBV3-1/TRBV3-2
abundance: -
j_gene: TRBJ2-5
CDR3aa: CASSSDLIGTQYF

v_gene: TRBV30
abundance: once
j_gene: TRBJ2-1
CDR3aa: CAWLQYNEQFF

v_gene: TRBV6-2/TRBV6-3
abundance: -
j_gene: TRBJ1-1
CDR3aa: CASSYSPGAGTEAFF

v_gene: TRBV2
abundance: -
j_gene: TRBJ1-2
CDR3aa: CASNLGQGARGYTF

v_gene: TRBV28
abundance: -
j_gene: TRBJ1-1
CDR3aa: CASRVGPGSGNTEAFF

v_gene: TRBV7-6
abundance: -
j_gene: TRBJ2-7
CDR3aa: CASSPRYEQYF